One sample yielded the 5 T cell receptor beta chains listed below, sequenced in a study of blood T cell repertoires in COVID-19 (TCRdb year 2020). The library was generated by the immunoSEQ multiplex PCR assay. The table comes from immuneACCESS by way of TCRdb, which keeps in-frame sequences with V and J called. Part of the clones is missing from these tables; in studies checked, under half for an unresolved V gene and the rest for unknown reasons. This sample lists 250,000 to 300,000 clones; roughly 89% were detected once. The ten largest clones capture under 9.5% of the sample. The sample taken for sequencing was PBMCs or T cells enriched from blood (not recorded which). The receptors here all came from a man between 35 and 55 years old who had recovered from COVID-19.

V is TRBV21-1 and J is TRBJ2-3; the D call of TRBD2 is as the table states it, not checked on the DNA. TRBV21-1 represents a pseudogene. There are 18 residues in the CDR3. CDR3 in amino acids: CASSDILKREVSNDTQYF. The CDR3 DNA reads TGTGCCAGCAGCGATATTCTAAAGCGGGAGGTAAGCAACGATACGCAGTATTTT.

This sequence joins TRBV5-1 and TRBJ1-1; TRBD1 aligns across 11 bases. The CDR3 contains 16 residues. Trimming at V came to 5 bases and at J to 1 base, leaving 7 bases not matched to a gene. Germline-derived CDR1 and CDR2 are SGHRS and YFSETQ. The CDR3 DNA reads TGCGCCAGCAGGATAAGAGGACAGGGGGCGAACACTGAAGCTTTCTTT. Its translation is CASRIRGQGANTEAFF.

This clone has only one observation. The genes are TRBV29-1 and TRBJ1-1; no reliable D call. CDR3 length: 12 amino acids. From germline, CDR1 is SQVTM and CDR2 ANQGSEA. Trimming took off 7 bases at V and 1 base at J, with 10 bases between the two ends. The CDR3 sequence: CSAKWRNTEAFF. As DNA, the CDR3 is TGCAGCGCAAAGTGGAGGAACACTGAAGCTTTCTTT.

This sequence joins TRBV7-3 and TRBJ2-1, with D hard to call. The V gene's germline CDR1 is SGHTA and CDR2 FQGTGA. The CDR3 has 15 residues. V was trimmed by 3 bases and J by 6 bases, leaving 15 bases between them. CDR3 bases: TGTGCCAGCAGCTTCAAACTGGGCGCCATCAATGAGCAGTTCTTC. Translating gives CASSFKLGAINEQFF.

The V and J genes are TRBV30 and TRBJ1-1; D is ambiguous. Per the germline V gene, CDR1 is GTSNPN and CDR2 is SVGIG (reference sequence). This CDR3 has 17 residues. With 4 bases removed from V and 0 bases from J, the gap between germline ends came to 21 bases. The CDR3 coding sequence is TGTGCCTGGATTTGGAATGTGGGCAGATCGGTGAACACTGAAGCTTTCTTT. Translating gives CAWIWNVGRSVNTEAFF.